Presented here are 6 T cell receptor beta chains from one specimen sequenced in a study of blood T cell repertoires in COVID-19. Assay used: immunoSEQ multiplex PCR; TCRdb lists only in-frame clones, some missing. The sample records about 220,000 clones, around 86% being singletons. Input material: peripheral blood. These receptors were collected from a man aged 25-40 years who had recovered from COVID-19.

The chain links TRBV12-3 or TRBV12-4 to TRBJ2-1, with TRBD2 identical over 8 bases. J was trimmed by 15 bases and V by 7 bases; bases with no gene match: 14. This CDR3 region has 13 residues. This CDR3 is CASTYLRGTSWFF. DNA of the CDR3: TGTGCCAGCACCTACCTGCGGGGGACTAGTTGGTTCTTC.

This clone was counted once. This chain connects TRBV5-1 to TRBJ2-7; no reliable D call. The germline V and J ends were trimmed by 1 base and 7 bases, with 6 bases remaining between them. Germline CDR1 reads SGHRS; CDR2 reads YFSETQ. The CDR3 is 11 residues long. The CDR3 sequence: CASSLTTEQYF. CDR3 DNA: TGCGCCAGCAGCTTGACAACGGAGCAGTACTTC.

DNA of the CDR3: TGTGCCAGCAGTGAGGGACAGGGGGTTGACGAGCAGTTCTTC. Its translation: CASSEGQGVDEQFF. This rearrangement joins TRBV2 to TRBJ2-1; 11 positions match TRBD1. CDR1 and CDR2 (germline): SNHLY, FYNNEI. The CDR3 loop spans 14 amino acids. V shed 3 bases, J shed 10 bases, and the junction held 5 bases outside the gene matches.

The chain couples TRBV9 to TRBJ2-5; D is uncertain. The germline gives CDR1 SGDLS, CDR2 YYNGEE. CDR3 size: 16 residues. The V end was cut by 3 bases, the J end by 2 bases, with 17 bases between. CDR3 protein: CASSESVSLSQETQYF. CDR3 DNA sequence: TGTGCCAGCAGCGAATCAGTCTCCCTCTCACAAGAGACCCAGTACTTC.

The chain uses TRBV27 and TRBJ2-1, with TRBD2 identical over 9 bases. The J segment lost 6 bases and the V segment lost 0 bases, leaving 3 bases of the junction unmatched. The CDR3 loop spans 15 amino acids. From germline, CDR1 is MNHEY and CDR2 SMNVEV (reference sequence). The CDR3 loop reads CASSLSGLASNEQFF. The CDR3 nucleotides are TGTGCCAGCAGTTTATCGGGACTAGCTAGCAATGAGCAGTTCTTC.

This clone was found a few times. The rearrangement joins TRBV27 to TRBJ1-1; perhaps TRBD1 as D (6 bases). CDR1 MNHEY and CDR2 SMNVEV come from the germline V gene (reference sequence). The CDR3 totals 17 residues. The germline V and J ends were trimmed by 6 bases and 0 bases, with 20 bases remaining between them. This CDR3 is CASRGLGGVTLNTEAFF. In DNA form, the CDR3 reads TGTGCCAGCAGGGGTTTAGGGGGAGTGACGTTGAACACTGAAGCTTTCTTT.